This T cell receptor beta chain was documented in a study of control samples from healthy donors and cancer patients. Germline V gene data show CDR1 as MDHEN and CDR2 as SYDVKM. The CDR3 is 14 residues long. V lost 5 bases, J lost 7 bases, and 15 bases lay in between. TCRdb keeps only in-frame clones here, not all; method: immunoSEQ multiplex PCR. The data contain about 28,000 clones, just under 90% of them singletons. This chain links TRBV28 with TRBJ2-1; TRBD2 might be the D (5 bases). The receptor comes from a woman between 35 and 50 years old with lung cancer. The sample comprised PBMCs. The CDR3 protein is CASSPRGAVNEQFF. The DNA for the CDR3 is TGTGCCAGCAGTCCCCGGGGAGCGGTAAATGAGCAGTTCTTC.